This TCR beta chain was sequenced for a study of OX40 agonist ivuxolimab in advanced cancers. The sample holds a few counts of this clone. At one of its ends the junction is not consistent with the germline gene, which may arise from a read error. The CDR3 sequence is 12 residues long. The V gene's germline CDR1 is SNHLY and CDR2 FYNNEI. Here immunoSEQ multiplex PCR was the method, and the copy in TCRdb shows in-frame clones only, minus some. The sample records about 81,000 clones, 88% being singletons. The clonotype comes from an adult with an advanced solid tumor such as melanoma, head and neck, liver or kidney cancer. This sample comprised CD4+ or CD8+ T cells sorted from blood, obtained in a trial of the OX40 agonist ivuxolimab. The gene calls are TRBV2 and TRBJ1-1; D perhaps matches TRBD1 (5 bases). In DNA form, the CDR3 reads TGTGCCAGGAGTGGGGCCTTCACTGAAGCTTTCTTT. Translated: CARSGAFTEAFF.